A single T cell receptor beta chain is shown here with its context. Its target is unknown. The data were taken from a study of T cell repertoires in cytomegalovirus infection. At the level of the study: TCR beta signatures that were public indicated CMV infection and matching HLA type. Broader study findings: CMV-specific TCR beta clonotypes restricted by HLA-C were the ones dominating the ex vivo response. Based on cumulative public TCR beta family frequency, carriers of CMV plus the relevant HLA were identified.

The CDR3 is 13 residues long. V was clipped by 8 bases and J by 0 bases, with 10 bases between them. The germline gives CDR1 SGHAT, CDR2 FQNNGV. One entry per CDR3 protein results from TCRdb running MiXCR on the reads. This sample has roughly 80,000 distinct CDR3 sequences, with about 40% found just once. This rearrangement joins TRBV11-2 to TRBJ2-5; a weak D match, TRBD1 (6 bases). This TCR came from a human donor in good health (CMV status not recorded). Some clones in this sample may be carry-over from other donors' samples. The material was CD8+ T cells from cultured PBMCs, obtained from culture after CMV antigen stimulation. As DNA, the CDR3 is TGTGCCAGCCGGCAGGGGTACCAAGAGACCCAGTACTTC. Translated, it gives CASRQGYQETQYF.